The subject of this entry is one T cell receptor beta chain. Data came from immunoSEQ multiplex PCR; TCRdb stores just in-frame clones and leaves some out. Here the sample spans hundreds of thousands of clones, around 87% being singletons. These data originate in a study of blood T cell repertoires in COVID-19. V lost 4 bases, J lost 6 bases, and 9 bases lay in between. Per germline, CDR1 SGHRS and CDR2 YFSETQ. This CDR3 comprises 12 residues. The chain has TRBV5-1 and TRBJ2-3, with D maybe TRBD1 (6 bases). The sequence was obtained from a man between 18 and 29 years old who had recovered from COVID-19. Material for sequencing was PBMCs or T cells enriched from blood (not recorded which). The CDR3 nucleotides are TGCGCCAGCAGCCAAAGGGGGGATACGCAGTATTTT. It is translated as CASSQRGDTQYF.